The rows below give T cell receptor beta chains drawn from one sample of a study of metastatic and nonmetastatic thyroid tumors. TCRdb reanalyzed the PCR reads with MiXCR. The data contain over 9,500 clones, about 30% of them singletons. Sequencing input: tumor tissue. These receptor sequences come from a female donor with papillary thyroid cancer or a benign thyroid nodule (not recorded which). Some clones in this sample may be carry-over from other donors' samples. CDR3s include the opening cysteine and the closing phenylalanine or tryptophan.

TRBJ2-5,TRBV6-1,CASSGGPQETQYF
TRBJ2-5,TRBV27,CASSFFSYQETQYF
TRBJ2-2,TRBV5-1,CASSQGTSRTGELFF
TRBJ2-1,TRBV27,CASARDRGYNEQFF
TRBJ2-7,TRBV28,CASVQVLSRDSSYEQYF
TRBJ1-1,TRBV28,CATEGAFF
TRBJ2-3,TRBV6-1,CASSERWGDTQYF
TRBJ1-4,TRBV7-2,CASSLRDLPGEKLFF
TRBJ2-1,TRBV2,CATPSGVEEQFF
TRBJ2-1,TRBV7-2,CASSLAWGYNEQFF
TRBJ1-5,TRBV7-9,CASSERGQPQHF
TRBJ2-6,TRBV20-1,CSASPRVSGANVLTF
TRBJ2-7,TRBV28,CASRVAEGAYERYF
TRBJ2-3,TRBV30,CAWSSSGNRQYF